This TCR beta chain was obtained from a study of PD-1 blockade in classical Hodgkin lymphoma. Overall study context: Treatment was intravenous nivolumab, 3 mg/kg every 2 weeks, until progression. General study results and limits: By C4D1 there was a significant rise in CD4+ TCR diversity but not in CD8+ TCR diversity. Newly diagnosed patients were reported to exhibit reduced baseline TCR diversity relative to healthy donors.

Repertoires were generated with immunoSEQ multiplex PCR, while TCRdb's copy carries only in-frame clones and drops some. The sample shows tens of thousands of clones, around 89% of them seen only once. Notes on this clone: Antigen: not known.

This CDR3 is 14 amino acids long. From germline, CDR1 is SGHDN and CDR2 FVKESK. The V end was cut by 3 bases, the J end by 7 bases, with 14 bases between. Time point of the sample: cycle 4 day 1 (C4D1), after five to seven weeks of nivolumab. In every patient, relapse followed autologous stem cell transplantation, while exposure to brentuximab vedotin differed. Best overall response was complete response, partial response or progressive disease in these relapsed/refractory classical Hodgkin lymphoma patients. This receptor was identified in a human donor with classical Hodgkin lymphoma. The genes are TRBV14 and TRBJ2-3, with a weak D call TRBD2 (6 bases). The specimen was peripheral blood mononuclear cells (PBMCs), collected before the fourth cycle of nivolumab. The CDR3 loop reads CASSHKLAMHTQYF. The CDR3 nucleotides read TGTGCCAGCAGCCATAAACTAGCTATGCATACGCAGTATTTT.